This T cell receptor beta chain is from a study of cytomegalovirus exposure and HLA in healthy donors. Study information: A preliminary data release comprised tens of millions of unique TCRs obtained from HLA-typed donors.

PCR primers comprised 60 Vbeta and 13 Jbeta primers. Sequencing was performed with immunoSEQ multiplex PCR; in TCRdb, only in-frame clones are kept and a portion is missing. Here the sample spans 200,000 to 300,000 clones, about 85% being singletons. With respect to this clone: The antigen is unknown.

Study conclusions and caveats: Rare sequences made up most TCRs, while some public TCRs were found in many donors. In a later analysis, a genetic analysis reported fewer productive-TCR N-insertions in an Asian-associated ancestry cluster than the cohort average.

The ends were cut back, 1 base at V and 2 bases at J, with 12 bases in the middle. The CDR3 length is 15 residues. Germline values: CDR1 SGHVS, CDR2 FNYEAQ. The sequence was collected from a girl aged 2-15 years in good health and CMV-seronegative. The chain recombines TRBV7-6 with TRBJ2-7; perhaps TRBD1 as D (5 bases). Sequenced sample: PBMCs. CDR3 nucleotide sequence: TGTGCCAGCAGCTTAGAGCCAGGGCAAGCCTACGAGCAGTACTTC. The encoded protein is CASSLEPGQAYEQYF.